This is a list of T cell receptor beta chains from one sample in a study of blood T cell repertoires in COVID-19. TCRdb's copy holds only in-frame clones and misses some; the assay was immunoSEQ multiplex PCR. Among about 250,000 clones listed, more than 75% were seen once. Sequenced input: peripheral blood. These receptors were obtained from a woman aged 55-69 years who had recovered from COVID-19. Each CDR3 is given with its conserved first and last residue. The order of the fields is clone size, J gene, CDR3 length, D gene, V gene, CDR3 protein, CDR3 DNA. The D gene is left open where the match is weak. Part of the rows lack a size; the others show once, few, many or a class for expanded clones.

size: few
J: TRBJ1-6
length: 14
D: TRBD1
V: TRBV28
CDR3: CATSDRLDNSPLHF
DNA: TGTGCCACCTCGGACAGGCTAGATAATTCACCCCTCCACTTT

size: once
J: TRBJ1-3
length: 12
D: .
V: TRBV15
CDR3: CATSRDISTIYF
DNA: TGTGCCACCAGCAGAGATATCTCGACCATATATTTT

size: .
J: TRBJ2-4
length: 15
D: .
V: TRBV10-2
CDR3: CASRDVGGAKNIQYF
DNA: TGCGCCAGCAGGGACGTCGGAGGTGCCAAAAACATTCAGTACTTC

size: once
J: TRBJ2-7
length: 14
D: .
V: TRBV18
CDR3: CASSPGLPAAEQYF
DNA: TGTGCCAGCTCACCAGGGCTCCCCGCCGCCGAGCAGTACTTC

size: .
J: TRBJ1-2
length: 13
D: TRBD1
V: TRBV10-3
CDR3: CAISQGEGHGYTF
DNA: TGTGCCATCAGTCAGGGGGAAGGGCACGGCTACACCTTC

size: .
J: TRBJ1-2
length: 14
D: TRBD1
V: TRBV6-5
CDR3: CASSWGGQGYGYTF
DNA: TGTGCCAGCAGTTGGGGGGGACAGGGGTATGGCTACACCTTC

size: .
J: TRBJ2-3
length: 16
D: TRBD2
V: TRBV7-2
CDR3: CASSSRAGGMRDTQYF
DNA: TGTGCCAGCAGCTCCAGAGCGGGGGGTATGAGAGATACGCAGTATTTT

size: .
J: TRBJ1-1
length: 14
D: .
V: TRBV19
CDR3: CASSMGTANTEAFF
DNA: TGTGCCAGTAGTATGGGCACGGCGAACACTGAAGCTTTCTTT

size: .
J: TRBJ2-7
length: 12
D: .
V: TRBV6-5
CDR3: CASTLGPYEQYF
DNA: TGTGCCAGCACTCTGGGGCCCTACGAGCAGTACTTC

size: .
J: TRBJ1-4
length: 15
D: .
V: TRBV7-8
CDR3: CASSFLTATNEKLFF
DNA: TGTGCCAGCAGCTTCTTGACAGCAACTAATGAAAAACTGTTTTTT

size: .
J: TRBJ2-5
length: 13
D: .
V: TRBV9
CDR3: CASSVAGLETQYF
DNA: TGTGCCAGCAGCGTAGCTGGACTAGAGACCCAGTACTTC

size: .
J: TRBJ2-5
length: 16
D: TRBD2
V: TRBV6-1
CDR3: CASSVPAGGPVETQYF
DNA: TGTGCCAGCAGTGTCCCAGCGGGGGGGCCGGTAGAGACCCAGTACTTC

size: .
J: TRBJ1-1
length: 17
D: .
V: TRBV28
CDR3: CASTRNSGAGRVTEAFF
DNA: TGTGCCAGCACCAGGAATTCGGGTGCAGGGAGGGTAACTGAAGCTTTCTTT

size: once
J: TRBJ1-3
length: 14
D: .
V: TRBV28
CDR3: CASSSGTTGNTIYF
DNA: TGTGCCAGCAGTTCCGGGACAACTGGAAACACCATATATTTT

size: once
J: TRBJ1-5
length: 16
D: TRBD1
V: TRBV2
CDR3: CASSQDRAGRRQPQHF
DNA: TGTGCCAGCAGCCAGGACAGGGCGGGAAGGCGTCAGCCCCAGCATTTT

size: .
J: TRBJ2-2
length: 14
D: .
V: TRBV10-3
CDR3: CAITRTEGTGELFF
DNA: TGTGCCATCACGCGGACAGAAGGAACCGGGGAGCTGTTTTTT

size: .
J: TRBJ1-2
length: 13
D: .
V: TRBV6-5
CDR3: CASNPNMDYGYTF
DNA: TGTGCCAGCAACCCCAACATGGACTATGGCTACACCTTC

size: once
J: TRBJ1-5
length: 13
D: .
V: TRBV6-5
CDR3: CASSPSVNQPQHF
DNA: TGTGCCAGCAGTCCCTCTGTCAATCAGCCCCAGCATTTT

size: .
J: TRBJ1-6
length: 14
D: TRBD1
V: TRBV7-3
CDR3: CASSLSGGASPLHF
DNA: TGTGCCAGCAGCTTATCAGGGGGAGCATCACCCCTCCACTTT

size: .
J: TRBJ1-1
length: 13
D: .
V: TRBV6-2/TRBV6-3
CDR3: CASSYSRVGQAFF
DNA: TGTGCCAGCAGTTACTCCAGGGTAGGGCAAGCTTTCTTT

size: .
J: TRBJ2-7
length: 14
D: .
V: TRBV7-2
CDR3: CASSYARLASEQYF
DNA: TGTGCCAGCAGCTATGCTCGCCTAGCGTCCGAGCAGTACTTC

size: .
J: TRBJ1-2
length: 16
D: TRBD1
V: TRBV7-2
CDR3: CASSLISTTGYDGYTF
DNA: TGTGCCAGCAGCTTAATTTCTACGACAGGGTACGATGGCTACACCTTC

size: .
J: TRBJ1-6
length: 14
D: .
V: TRBV27
CDR3: CASSTIPSNSPLHF
DNA: TGTGCCAGCAGTACAATTCCTTCTAATTCACCCCTCCACTTT

size: .
J: TRBJ1-6
length: 14
D: .
V: TRBV5-1
CDR3: CASSLGQSNSPLHF
DNA: TGCGCCAGCAGCTTAGGACAGTCGAATTCACCCCTCCACTTT

size: .
J: TRBJ2-7
length: 16
D: .
V: TRBV4-1
CDR3: CASSQEWGDTAYEQYF
DNA: TGCGCCAGCAGCCAAGAATGGGGGGATACCGCCTACGAGCAGTACTTC

size: .
J: TRBJ1-4
length: 15
D: .
V: TRBV7-8
CDR3: CASSPHSGQNEKLFF
DNA: TGTGCCAGCAGCCCGCATTCAGGCCAGAATGAAAAACTGTTTTTT

size: .
J: TRBJ1-2
length: 15
D: TRBD1
V: TRBV25-1
CDR3: CASSDRGARTYGYTF
DNA: TGTGCCAGCAGTGACAGGGGGGCGAGGACCTATGGCTACACCTTC

size: .
J: TRBJ1-1
length: 14
D: TRBD1
V: TRBV3-1/TRBV3-2
CDR3: CASSPRDRNTEAFF
DNA: TGTGCCAGCAGCCCCCGGGACAGGAACACTGAAGCTTTCTTT

size: .
J: TRBJ2-1
length: 13
D: .
V: TRBV6-5
CDR3: CASRDTGSNEQFF
DNA: TGTGCCAGCAGGGACACAGGGAGCAATGAGCAGTTCTTC

size: once
J: TRBJ1-4
length: 14
D: TRBD1
V: TRBV6-5
CDR3: CASRRTGPDEKLFF
DNA: TGTGCCAGCAGGAGGACAGGGCCCGATGAAAAACTGTTTTTT

size: .
J: TRBJ1-5
length: 16
D: .
V: TRBV18
CDR3: CASSPRFPGSNQPQHF
DNA: TGTGCCAGCTCACCCCGCTTCCCCGGGAGCAATCAGCCCCAGCATTTT

size: .
J: TRBJ2-2
length: 19
D: TRBD1
V: TRBV10-3
CDR3: CAISGHRDMGDRNTGELFF
DNA: TGTGCCATCAGTGGGCACCGGGACATGGGGGACAGAAACACCGGGGAGCTGTTTTTT

size: once
J: TRBJ1-5
length: 13
D: .
V: TRBV4-3
CDR3: CASSQDLRQPQHF
DNA: TGCGCCAGCAGCCAAGATCTGAGGCAGCCCCAGCATTTT

size: .
J: TRBJ2-3
length: 15
D: TRBD2
V: TRBV6-5
CDR3: CASVGRGGISDTQYF
DNA: TGTGCCAGCGTCGGGCGGGGGGGCATTTCAGATACGCAGTATTTT

size: .
J: TRBJ1-1
length: 18
D: TRBD1
V: TRBV19
CDR3: CASSIAVAGGVANTEAFF
DNA: TGTGCCAGTAGTATAGCGGTTGCAGGGGGCGTCGCGAACACTGAAGCTTTCTTT

size: .
J: TRBJ2-7
length: 15
D: .
V: TRBV7-2
CDR3: CASSLGGGHLYEQYF
DNA: TGTGCCAGCAGCTTAGGTGGGGGCCACCTCTACGAGCAGTACTTC

size: .
J: TRBJ2-5
length: 16
D: TRBD2
V: TRBV7-9
CDR3: CASSFQPGLGEETQYF
DNA: TGTGCCAGCAGCTTTCAGCCGGGACTAGGGGAGGAGACCCAGTACTTC

size: .
J: TRBJ2-5
length: 17
D: TRBD2
V: TRBV7-9
CDR3: CASSSPTSGLHPWTQYF
DNA: TGTGCCAGCAGCTCTCCGACTAGCGGGCTCCACCCGTGGACCCAGTACTTC